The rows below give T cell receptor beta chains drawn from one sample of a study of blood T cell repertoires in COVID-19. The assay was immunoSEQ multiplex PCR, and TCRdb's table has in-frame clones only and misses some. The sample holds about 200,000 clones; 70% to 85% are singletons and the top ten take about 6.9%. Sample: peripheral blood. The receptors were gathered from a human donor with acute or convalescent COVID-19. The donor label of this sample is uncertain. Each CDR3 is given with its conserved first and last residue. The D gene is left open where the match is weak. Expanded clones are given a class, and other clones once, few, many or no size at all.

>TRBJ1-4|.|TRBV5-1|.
CASSLQGPQANEKLFF
TGCGCCAGCAGCCTACAGGGCCCGCAAGCTAATGAAAAACTGTTTTTT
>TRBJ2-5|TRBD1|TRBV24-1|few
CATSDRGQSYQETQYF
TGTGCCACCAGTGACCGGGGACAGTCGTACCAAGAGACCCAGTACTTC
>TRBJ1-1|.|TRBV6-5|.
CASSPEGGKAFF
TGTGCCAGCAGTCCTGAGGGGGGGAAAGCTTTCTTT
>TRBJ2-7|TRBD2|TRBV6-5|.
CASRTSGSSEQYF
TGTGCCAGCAGGACTAGCGGGAGCTCCGAGCAGTACTTC
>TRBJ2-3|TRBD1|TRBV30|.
CAWSVGRDRWNF
TGTGCCTGGAGTGTAGGTAGGGACAGGTGGAATTTT
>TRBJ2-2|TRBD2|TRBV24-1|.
CATRPGGIGTGELFF
TGTGCCACCCGTCCGGGGGGGATTGGGACCGGGGAGCTGTTTTTT
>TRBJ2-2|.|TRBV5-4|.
CASSFPGAGELFF
TGTGCCAGCAGCTTCCCAGGTGCCGGGGAGCTGTTTTTT
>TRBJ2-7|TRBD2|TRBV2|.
CASIVAGAPGYEQYF
TGTGCCAGCATTGTAGCGGGAGCTCCGGGCTACGAGCAGTACTTC
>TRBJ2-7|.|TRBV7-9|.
CASSLTPFTGYEQYF
TGTGCCAGCAGCTTAACCCCCTTTACAGGCTACGAGCAGTACTTC
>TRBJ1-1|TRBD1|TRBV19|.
CASSVRQGDTEAFF
TGTGCCAGTAGTGTCAGACAGGGAGATACTGAAGCTTTCTTT
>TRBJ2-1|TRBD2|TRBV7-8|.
CASSPRTSGDGSYNEQFF
TGTGCCAGCAGCCCCCGGACTAGCGGGGACGGCTCCTACAATGAGCAGTTCTTC
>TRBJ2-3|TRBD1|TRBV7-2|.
CASSLPGTGTGSTDTQYF
TGTGCCAGCAGCCTGCCCGGGACAGGGACGGGCAGCACAGATACGCAGTATTTT
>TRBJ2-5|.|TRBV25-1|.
CASSEARAPETQYF
TGTGCCAGCAGTGAAGCCAGGGCCCCGGAGACCCAGTACTTC
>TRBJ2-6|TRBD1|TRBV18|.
CASSPPGQGSGANVLTF
TGTGCCAGCTCACCTCCGGGACAGGGCTCTGGGGCCAACGTCCTGACTTTC
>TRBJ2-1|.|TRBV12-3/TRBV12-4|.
CASSLTHEQFF
TGTGCCAGCAGTTTAACTCATGAGCAGTTCTTC
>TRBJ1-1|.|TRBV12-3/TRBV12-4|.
CASSFQGFEAFF
TGTGCCAGCAGTTTTCAGGGGTTTGAAGCTTTCTTT
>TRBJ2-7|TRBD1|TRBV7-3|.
CASSLTDRRKHEQYF
TGTGCCAGCAGCTTAACGGACAGGCGCAAGCACGAGCAGTACTTC
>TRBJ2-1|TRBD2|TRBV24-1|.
CATSDATSGTYNEQFF
TGTGCCACCAGTGATGCGACTAGCGGGACTTACAATGAGCAGTTCTTC
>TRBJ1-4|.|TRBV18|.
CASSPPGQAGEKLFF
TGTGCCAGCTCACCACCGGGTCAGGCGGGTGAAAAACTGTTTTTT
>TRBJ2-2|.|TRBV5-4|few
CASSLSGTYGGELFF
TGTGCCAGCAGCTTGTCTGGGACTTACGGCGGGGAGCTGTTTTTT
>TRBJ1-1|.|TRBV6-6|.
CASSPSRQRGNTEAFF
TGTGCCAGCAGTCCATCAAGACAAAGGGGGAACACTGAAGCTTTCTTT
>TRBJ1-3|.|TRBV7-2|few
CASSLGYGNTIYF
TGTGCCAGCAGCTTAGGCTACGGAAACACCATATATTTT
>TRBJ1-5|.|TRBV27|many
CASSFRGRGNQPQHF
TGTGCCAGCAGTTTTAGGGGCCGGGGCAATCAGCCCCAGCATTTT
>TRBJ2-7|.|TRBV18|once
CASSPQYSYEQYF
TGTGCCAGCTCACCGCAGTACTCCTACGAGCAGTACTTC
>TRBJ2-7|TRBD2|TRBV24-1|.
CATPNGTSGRADTYEQYF
TGTGCCACCCCCAACGGGACTAGCGGGAGGGCCGACACCTACGAGCAGTACTTC
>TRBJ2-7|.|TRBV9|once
CASSLNQGSYEQYF
TGTGCCAGCAGCCTCAATCAGGGGTCCTACGAGCAGTACTTC
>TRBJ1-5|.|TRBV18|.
CASSPQGSQPQHF
TGTGCCAGCTCACCGCAGGGGTCCCAGCCCCAGCATTTT
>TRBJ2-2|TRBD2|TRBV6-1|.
CASSEPGLAGWLPNTGELFF
TGTGCCAGCAGTGAACCGGGACTAGCGGGTTGGCTCCCGAACACCGGGGAGCTGTTTTTT
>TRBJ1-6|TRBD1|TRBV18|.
CASSPGAGGASSNSPLHF
TGTGCCAGCTCACCGGGTGCAGGGGGCGCTTCGAGTAATTCACCCCTCCACTTT
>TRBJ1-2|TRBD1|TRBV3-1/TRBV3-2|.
CASSPPGQFYGYTF
TGTGCCAGCAGCCCCCCGGGACAGTTCTATGGCTACACCTTC
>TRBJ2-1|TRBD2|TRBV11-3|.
CASSLVAGTSGSLEQFF
TGTGCCAGCAGCTTAGTAGCTGGGACTAGCGGGAGCCTTGAGCAGTTCTTC
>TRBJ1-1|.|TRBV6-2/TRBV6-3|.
CASSYTDGRGAFF
TGTGCCAGCAGTTACACCGACGGGAGGGGAGCTTTCTTT
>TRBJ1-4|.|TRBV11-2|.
CASSAGALGPNEKLFF
TGTGCCAGCAGCGCTGGGGCATTGGGGCCCAATGAAAAACTGTTTTTT
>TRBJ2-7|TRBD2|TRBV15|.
CATKFAGGAGEQYF
TGTGCCACCAAATTTGCCGGGGGGGCGGGGGAGCAGTACTTC
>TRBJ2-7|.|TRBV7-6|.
CASSLLVGEQYF
TGTGCCAGCAGCTTACTAGTGGGCGAGCAGTACTTC
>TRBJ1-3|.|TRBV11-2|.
CASSLDIREGAGNTIYF
TGTGCCAGCAGCTTAGATATAAGGGAAGGGGCCGGAAACACCATATATTTT
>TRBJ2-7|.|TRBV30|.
CAWGPSGTYEQYF
TGTGCCTGGGGACCTTCAGGGACCTACGAGCAGTACTTC
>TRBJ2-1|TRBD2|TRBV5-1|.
CASSLLAREGSEQFF
TGCGCCAGCAGCCTGCTCGCGCGGGAGGGCAGTGAGCAGTTCTTC
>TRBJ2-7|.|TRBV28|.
CASNTQGTYEQYF
TGTGCCAGCAATACGCAGGGTACCTACGAGCAGTACTTC
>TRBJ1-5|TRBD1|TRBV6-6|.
CASSWTGGAGNQPQHF
TGTGCCAGCAGTTGGACAGGGGGCGCGGGCAATCAGCCCCAGCATTTT
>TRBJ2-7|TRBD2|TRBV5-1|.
CASSAAAGGRYEQYF
TGCGCCAGCAGTGCCGCAGCGGGAGGGCGCTACGAGCAGTACTTC
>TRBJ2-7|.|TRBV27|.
CASSFAGYEQYF
TGTGCCAGCAGTTTTGCCGGCTACGAGCAGTACTTC
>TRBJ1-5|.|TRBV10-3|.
CATGQPNALYSNQPQHF
TGTGCCACCGGACAGCCAAATGCCCTTTATAGCAATCAGCCCCAGCATTTT
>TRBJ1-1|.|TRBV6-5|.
CASRLGLNTEAFF
TGTGCCAGCAGACTCGGACTTAACACTGAAGCTTTCTTT
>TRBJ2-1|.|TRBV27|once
CASSHPGAYNEQFF
TGTGCCAGCAGTCACCCAGGGGCCTACAATGAGCAGTTCTTC
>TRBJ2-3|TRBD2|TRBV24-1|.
CATSDLTSGRADTQYF
TGTGCCACCAGTGATTTGACTAGCGGGAGGGCAGATACGCAGTATTTT
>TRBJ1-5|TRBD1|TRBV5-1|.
CASKQGDNQPQHF
TGCGCCAGCAAACAGGGGGACAATCAGCCCCAGCATTTT
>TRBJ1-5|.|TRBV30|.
CAWSVRGGDQPQHF
TGTGCCTGGAGTGTACGCGGAGGGGATCAGCCCCAGCATTTT
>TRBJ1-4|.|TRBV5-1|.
CASSFSGTTNEKLFF
TGCGCCAGCAGCTTTTCGGGGACAACTAATGAAAAACTGTTTTTT
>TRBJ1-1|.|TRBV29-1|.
CSVVRGTEAFF
TGCAGCGTTGTGCGGGGCACTGAAGCTTTCTTT
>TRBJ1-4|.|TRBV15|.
CATSGGGGRPKLFF
TGTGCCACCAGCGGTGGGGGGGGGCGGCCAAAACTGTTTTTT
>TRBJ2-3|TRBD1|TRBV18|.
CASSPERTGTDTQYF
TGTGCCAGCTCACCAGAACGGACAGGGACAGATACGCAGTATTTT
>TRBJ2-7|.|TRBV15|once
CATSRDTGDEQYF
TGTGCCACCAGCAGAGATACGGGGGACGAGCAGTACTTC
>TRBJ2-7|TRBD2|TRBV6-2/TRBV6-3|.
CASSSTSGRSEQYF
TGTGCCAGCAGTTCGACTAGCGGGAGATCCGAGCAGTACTTC
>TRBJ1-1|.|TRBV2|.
CASIDRRDTEAFF
TGTGCCAGCATCGACAGGCGGGACACTGAAGCTTTCTTT
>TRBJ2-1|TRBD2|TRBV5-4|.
CASRGLAGVANEQFF
TGTGCCAGCAGGGGACTAGCGGGAGTCGCAAATGAGCAGTTCTTC